This entry is about one T cell receptor beta chain. Trimming left V 5 bases short and J 6 bases short, with 11 bases between. The germline gives CDR1 SEHNR, CDR2 FQNEAQ (reference sequence). This CDR3 is built from 14 residues. Each CDR3 protein gets one entry after TCRdb re-called the RT-PCR reads with MiXCR. In the table there are about 700,000 distinct CDR3 sequences, around 14% of which are singletons. This chain joins TRBV7-9 and TRBJ1-6, with a weak D call TRBD1 (5 bases). The origin of this receptor is a female donor in good health, serving as a healthy control. The source material was memory CD4+ T cells from blood. The CDR3 sequence is CASSRQGGNSPLHF. The CDR3 DNA is TGTGCCAGCAGCCGCCAGGGTGGTAATTCACCCCTCCACTTT.